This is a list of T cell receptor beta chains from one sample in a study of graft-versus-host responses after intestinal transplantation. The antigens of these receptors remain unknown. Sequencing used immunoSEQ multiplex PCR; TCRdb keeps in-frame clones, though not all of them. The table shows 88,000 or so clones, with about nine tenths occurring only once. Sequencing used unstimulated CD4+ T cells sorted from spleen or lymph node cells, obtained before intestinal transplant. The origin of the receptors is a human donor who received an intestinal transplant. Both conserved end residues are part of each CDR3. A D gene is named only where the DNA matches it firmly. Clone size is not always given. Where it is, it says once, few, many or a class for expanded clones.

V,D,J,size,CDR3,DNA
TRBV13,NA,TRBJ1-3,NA,CASSLEFRGSGNTIYF,TGTGCCAGCAGCTTAGAATTCCGGGGTTCTGGAAACACCATATATTTT
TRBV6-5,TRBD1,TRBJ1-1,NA,CASSTTGFGSTEAFF,TGTGCCAGCAGCACGACAGGGTTTGGGAGCACTGAAGCTTTCTTT
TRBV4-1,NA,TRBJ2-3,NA,CASSQDPGGASTDTQYF,TGCGCCAGCAGCCAAGATCCCGGGGGAGCTAGCACAGATACGCAGTATTTT
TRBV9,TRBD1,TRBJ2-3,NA,CASSVGTGGTDTQYF,TGTGCCAGCAGCGTAGGGACAGGGGGTACAGATACGCAGTATTTT
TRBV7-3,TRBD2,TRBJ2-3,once,CASSRGGAGGTDTQYF,TGTGCCAGCAGCCGAGGGGGAGCGGGGGGCACAGATACGCAGTATTTT
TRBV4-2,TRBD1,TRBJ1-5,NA,CASSQDDGQVNQPQHF,TGTGCCAGCAGCCAAGATGACGGACAGGTCAATCAGCCCCAGCATTTT
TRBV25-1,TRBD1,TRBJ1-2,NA,CASSDPGTGKNGYTF,TGTGCCAGCAGTGACCCCGGGACAGGGAAAAACGGCTACACCTTC
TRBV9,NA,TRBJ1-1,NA,CASSVRGGNTEAFF,TGTGCCAGCAGCGTCAGGGGTGGGAACACTGAAGCTTTCTTT
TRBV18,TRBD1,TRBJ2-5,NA,CASSPNRGLSQETQYF,TGTGCCAGCTCACCGAACAGGGGGCTCAGCCAAGAGACCCAGTACTTC
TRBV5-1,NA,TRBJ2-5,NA,CASSWGVGETQYF,TGCGCCAGCAGCTGGGGGGTCGGAGAGACCCAGTACTTC
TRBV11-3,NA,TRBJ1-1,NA,CASSLGHMNTEAFF,TGTGCCAGCAGCTTGGGGCACATGAACACTGAAGCTTTCTTT
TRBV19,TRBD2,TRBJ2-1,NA,CANPSPPTSGVEQFF,TGTGCCAACCCCTCTCCCCCAACTAGCGGGGTTGAGCAGTTCTTC
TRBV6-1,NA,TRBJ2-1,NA,CASRSAAEQFF,TGTGCCAGCAGATCGGCGGCTGAGCAGTTCTTC
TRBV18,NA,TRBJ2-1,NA,CASSPNRVSSYNEQFF,TGTGCCAGCTCACCCAATCGGGTGAGCTCCTACAATGAGCAGTTCTTC
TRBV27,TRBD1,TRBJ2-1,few,CASSGTGGPYNEQFF,TGTGCCAGCAGTGGGACAGGGGGCCCCTACAATGAGCAGTTCTTC
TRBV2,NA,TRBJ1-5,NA,CASSDRGDQPQHF,TGTGCCAGCAGTGACCGGGGGGATCAGCCCCAGCATTTT
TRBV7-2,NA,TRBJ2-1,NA,CASSNTLLAGEQFF,TGTGCCAGCAGCAATACATTACTTGCGGGGGAGCAGTTCTTC
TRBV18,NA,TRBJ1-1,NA,CASSPSRLNTEAFF,TGTGCCAGCTCACCAAGTCGCCTAAACACTGAAGCTTTCTTT
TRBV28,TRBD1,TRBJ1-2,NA,CASSLASQGAGGYTF,TGTGCCAGCAGTTTAGCCTCCCAGGGGGCGGGAGGCTACACCTTC
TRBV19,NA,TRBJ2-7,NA,CASSSQVGDEQYF,TGTGCCAGTAGTAGCCAGGTCGGGGACGAGCAGTACTTC
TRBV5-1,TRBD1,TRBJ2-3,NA,CASQTGPFSDTQYF,TGCGCCAGCCAGACAGGGCCTTTCTCAGATACGCAGTATTTT
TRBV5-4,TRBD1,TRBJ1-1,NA,CASSRSTGPNTEAFF,TGTGCCAGCAGCAGATCGACAGGGCCGAACACTGAAGCTTTCTTT
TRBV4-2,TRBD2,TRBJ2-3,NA,CASSQDPASGVADTQYF,TGTGCCAGCAGCCAAGACCCCGCAAGCGGGGTGGCAGATACGCAGTATTTT
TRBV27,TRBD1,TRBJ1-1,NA,CASSSDRRWNTEAFF,TGTGCCAGCAGTTCGGACAGGCGCTGGAACACTGAAGCTTTCTTT
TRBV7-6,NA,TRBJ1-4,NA,CASSLGGGIGEKLFF,TGTGCCAGCAGCTTAGGGGGGGGGATTGGTGAAAAACTGTTTTTT
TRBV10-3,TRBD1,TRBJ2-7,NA,CAISDSWDRDEQYF,TGTGCCATCAGTGATAGTTGGGACAGGGACGAGCAGTACTTC
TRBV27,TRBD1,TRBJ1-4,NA,CASSLRGQDEKLFF,TGTGCCAGCAGTTTACGGGGACAGGACGAAAAACTGTTTTTT
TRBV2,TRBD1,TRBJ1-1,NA,CASSGTGGLLNTEAFF,TGTGCCAGCAGTGGGACAGGGGGCTTACTGAACACTGAAGCTTTCTTT
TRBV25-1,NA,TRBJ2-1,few,CASSEEWRGNEQFF,TGTGCCAGCAGTGAAGAGTGGAGGGGAAATGAGCAGTTCTTC
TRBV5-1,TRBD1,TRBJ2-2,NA,CASSSGQGFTGELFF,TGCGCCAGCAGCTCGGGACAGGGTTTCACCGGGGAGCTGTTTTTT
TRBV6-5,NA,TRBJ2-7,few,CASSYQTGSYEQYF,TGTGCCAGCAGTTACCAGACAGGTTCCTACGAGCAGTACTTC